These 3 T cell receptor beta chains were sequenced from one sample in a study of siplizumab effects on memory and regulatory T cells. The data were produced by immunoSEQ multiplex PCR, yet TCRdb's version contains in-frame clones alone and is incomplete. Of more than 95,000 clones listed, approximately 94% are singletons. Sequencing used non-Treg CD4+ T cells sorted from blood. These receptors came from a human donor in good health.

The chain joins TRBV18 to TRBJ2-1; a possible D gene is TRBD1 (5 bases). The V end was cut by 0 bases, the J end by 3 bases, with 15 bases between. Germline lookup yields CDR1 KGHSH and CDR2 LQKENI. This CDR3 region has 17 residues. The CDR3 reads CASSPPVPGIFYNEQFF. Written as DNA, the CDR3 is TGTGCCAGCTCACCACCGGTGCCAGGGATCTTCTACAATGAGCAGTTCTTC.

The chain joins TRBV6-6 to TRBJ1-2, with D perhaps matching TRBD1 (6 bases). V lost 5 bases and J lost 6, with 16 bases in between. CDR3 length: 14 residues. Germline-derived CDR1 and CDR2 are MNHNY and SVGAGI (reference sequence). The CDR3 DNA reads TGTGCCAGCAGTCAACAGGGTTCGGTCGATGGCTACACCTTC. The encoded protein is CASSQQGSVDGYTF.

The V call is TRBV6-1, the J call TRBJ1-2; maybe TRBD1 (5 bases). V gave up 6 bases and J gave up 7 bases, with 12 bases separating them. CDR1 is MNHNS, CDR2 SASEGT, per germline. This CDR3 has 12 amino acids. The CDR3 here is CASRAGGGGYTF. The CDR3 DNA reads TGTGCCAGCAGAGCCGGGGGAGGTGGCTACACCTTC.